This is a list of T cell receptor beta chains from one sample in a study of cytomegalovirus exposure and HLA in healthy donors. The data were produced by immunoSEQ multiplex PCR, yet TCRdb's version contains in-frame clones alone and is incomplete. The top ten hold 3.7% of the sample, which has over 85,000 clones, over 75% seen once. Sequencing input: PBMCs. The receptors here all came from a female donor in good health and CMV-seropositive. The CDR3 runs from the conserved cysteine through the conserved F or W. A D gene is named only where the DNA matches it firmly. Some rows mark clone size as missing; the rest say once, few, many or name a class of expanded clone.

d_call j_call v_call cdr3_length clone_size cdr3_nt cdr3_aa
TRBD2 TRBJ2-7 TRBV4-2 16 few TGTGCCAGCAGCCATCTCGAGCGGGGGGGTTCCTACGAGCAGTACTTC CASSHLERGGSYEQYF
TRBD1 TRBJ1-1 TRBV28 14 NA TGTGCCAGCAGTTTTACAGGGGGGAACACTGAAGCTTTCTTT CASSFTGGNTEAFF
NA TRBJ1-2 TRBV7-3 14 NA TGTGCCAGCAGCTTAACTGCAGGGGAACATGGCTACACCTTC CASSLTAGEHGYTF
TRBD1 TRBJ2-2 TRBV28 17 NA TGTGCCAGCAGCCGCTATGCCGACAGGGAATTCGCCGGGGAGCTGTTTTTT CASSRYADREFAGELFF
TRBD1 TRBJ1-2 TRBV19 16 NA TGTGCCAGTAGCATGACAGGGGGCCCTGGGTATTATGGCTACACCTTC CASSMTGGPGYYGYTF
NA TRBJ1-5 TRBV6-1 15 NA TGTGCCAGCAGTGCCGCAGGGTTAAGTAATCAGCCCCAGCATTTT CASSAAGLSNQPQHF
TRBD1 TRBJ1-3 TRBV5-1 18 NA TGCGCCAGCAGCTTGGTCCTGACAGGGGGACGCTCTGGAAACACCATATATTTT CASSLVLTGGRSGNTIYF
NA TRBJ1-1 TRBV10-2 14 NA TGCGCCAGCAGACTGAAATCCATGAACACTGAAGCTTTCTTT CASRLKSMNTEAFF
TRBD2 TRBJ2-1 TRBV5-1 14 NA TGCGCCAGCAGCTCGGGGGGGGGATACAATGAGCAGTTCTTC CASSSGGGYNEQFF
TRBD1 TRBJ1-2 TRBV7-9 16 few TGTGCCAGCAGCCATCTACAGGGGCTGTTAGACTATGGCTACACCTTC CASSHLQGLLDYGYTF
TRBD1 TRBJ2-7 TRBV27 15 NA TGTGCCAGCAGTTCCACCCAGGGGGTCTTCTACGAGCAGTACTTC CASSSTQGVFYEQYF
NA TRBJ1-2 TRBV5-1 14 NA TGCGCCAGCAGCTTGGGACAGTCGCTCTATGGCTACACCTTC CASSLGQSLYGYTF
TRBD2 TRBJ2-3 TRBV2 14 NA TGTGCCAGCAGTCCTGGACTAGCTACAGATACGCAGTATTTT CASSPGLATDTQYF
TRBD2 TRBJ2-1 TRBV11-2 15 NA TGTGCCAGCAGGCGGTGGGGGGGATCCTACAATGAGCAGTTCTTC CASRRWGGSYNEQFF
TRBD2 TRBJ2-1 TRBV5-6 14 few TGTGCCAGCAGCTGGAGCGGGGCCTCCAATGAGCAGTTCTTC CASSWSGASNEQFF
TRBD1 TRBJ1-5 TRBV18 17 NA TGTGCCAGCTCAGGGACAGGGGGCGCCTTGGGAAATCAGCCCCAGCATTTT CASSGTGGALGNQPQHF
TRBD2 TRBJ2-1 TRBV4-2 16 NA TGTGCCAGCAGCCAAGTGCCGGGAGGGCCTTACAATGAGCAGTTCTTC CASSQVPGGPYNEQFF
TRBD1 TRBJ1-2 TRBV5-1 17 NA TGCGCCAGCAGCATTTCGTTTGGACAGGGGGAGATCTATGGCTACACCTTC CASSISFGQGEIYGYTF
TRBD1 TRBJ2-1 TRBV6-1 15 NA TGTGCCAGCGGCGGGACAGGGGGCGCCTACAATGAGCAGTTCTTC CASGGTGGAYNEQFF
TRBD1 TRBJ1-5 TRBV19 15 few TGTGCCAGTACCAGGGACAGGGTCGGTTACCAGCCCCAGCATTTT CASTRDRVGYQPQHF
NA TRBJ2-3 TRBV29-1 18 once TGCAGCGTTGAAGATCTTCTGACGGGAGCCGACTTCACAGATACGCAGTATTTT CSVEDLLTGADFTDTQYF
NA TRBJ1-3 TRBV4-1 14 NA TGCGCCAGCAGCCAAGGCAAGCCGGGAAACACCATATATTTT CASSQGKPGNTIYF
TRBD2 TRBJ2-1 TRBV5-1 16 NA TGCGCCAGCAGCTTCGCCTTAGCGGGAGCCTACAATGAGCAGTTCTTC CASSFALAGAYNEQFF
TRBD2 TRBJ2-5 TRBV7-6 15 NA TGTGCCAGCAGCTTAGCGCGGCTAGCGGGAGAGACCCAGTACTTC CASSLARLAGETQYF
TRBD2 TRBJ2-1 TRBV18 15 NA TGTGCCAGCTCACAAGGGACTAGCGAGTACAATGAGCAGTTCTTC CASSQGTSEYNEQFF
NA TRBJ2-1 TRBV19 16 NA TGTGCCAGTAGTATCTCAGGGCGCGAACCTTACAATGAGCAGTTCTTC CASSISGREPYNEQFF
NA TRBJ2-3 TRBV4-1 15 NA TGCGCCAGCAGCCAAGGAGGTTCGGGACTAGATACGCAGTATTTT CASSQGGSGLDTQYF
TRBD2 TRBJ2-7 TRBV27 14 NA TGTGCCAGCAGTTCGGGACTAACTACCAGCGAGCAGTACTTC CASSSGLTTSEQYF
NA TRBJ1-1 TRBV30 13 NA TGTGCCTGGGACGACAGCCCAAACACTGAAGCTTTCTTT CAWDDSPNTEAFF
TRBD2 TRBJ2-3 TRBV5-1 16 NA TGCGCCAGCAGCTTGGAAGGTAGCGGGGGTTTAGATACGCAGTATTTT CASSLEGSGGLDTQYF
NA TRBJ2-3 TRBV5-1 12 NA TGCGCCAGCAGCTACAGCCAAGATACGCAGTATTTT CASSYSQDTQYF
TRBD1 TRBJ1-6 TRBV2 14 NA TGTGCCAGCAGTACCGGGACAGACTATTCACCCCTCCACTTT CASSTGTDYSPLHF
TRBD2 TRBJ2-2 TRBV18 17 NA TGTGCCAGCTCGTCGAGGCCGGGACTAGCAGACACCGGGGAGCTGTTTTTT CASSSRPGLADTGELFF
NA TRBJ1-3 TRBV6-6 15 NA TGTGCCAGCAGTTACAGACAGGAAACTGGAAACACCATATATTTT CASSYRQETGNTIYF
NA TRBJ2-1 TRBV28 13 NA TGTGCCAGCAGTTTCTCAGGAGGCAATGAGCAGTTCTTC CASSFSGGNEQFF
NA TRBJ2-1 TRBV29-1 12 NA TGCAGCGTTCGTCCAGGGTACAATGAGCAGTTCTTC CSVRPGYNEQFF
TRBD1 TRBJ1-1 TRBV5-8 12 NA TGTGCCAGCAGCTCACGGACAGGGACAGCTTTCTTT CASSSRTGTAFF
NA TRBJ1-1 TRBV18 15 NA TGTGCCAGCTCACCACCCGACAGGAGCCAATTTGAAGCTTTCTTT CASSPPDRSQFEAFF
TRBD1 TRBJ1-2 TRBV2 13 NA TGTGCCAGCAGTCGGGACAGGGCCTATGGCTACACCTTC CASSRDRAYGYTF
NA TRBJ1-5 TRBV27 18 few TGTGCCAGCAGTTTAGGGTCAGGGGCAAGCGGGGGCAATCAGCCCCAGCATTTT CASSLGSGASGGNQPQHF
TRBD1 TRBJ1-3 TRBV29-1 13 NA TGCAGCGTGGAGGACAGGGCTGGAAACACCATATATTTT CSVEDRAGNTIYF
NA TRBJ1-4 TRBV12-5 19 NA TGTGCTAGTGGTTTGGTACCGGGGGGCCGGCTTGCAACTAATGAAAAACTGTTTTTT CASGLVPGGRLATNEKLFF
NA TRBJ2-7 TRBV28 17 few TGTGCCAGCAGTTCCACCTTACCCCTCGGACTCTCCTACGAGCAGTACTTC CASSSTLPLGLSYEQYF
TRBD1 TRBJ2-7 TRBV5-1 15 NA TGCGCCAGCAGCCCCCGACAGGGTGTAAGCGACGAGCAGTACTTC CASSPRQGVSDEQYF
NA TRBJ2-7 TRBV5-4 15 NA TGTGCCAGCAGCTTGATTGGTGGCAGCTCCTACGAGCAGTACTTC CASSLIGGSSYEQYF
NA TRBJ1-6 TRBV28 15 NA TGTGCCAGCAGTTTGGGGGGAACCTATAATTCACCCCTCCACTTT CASSLGGTYNSPLHF
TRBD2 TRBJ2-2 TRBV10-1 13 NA TGCGCCAGCAGGTCTAGCGGGGGCGGGGAGCTGTTTTTT CASRSSGGGELFF
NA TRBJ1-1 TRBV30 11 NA TGTGCCTGGAGTTATCAGATTGAAGCTTTCTTT CAWSYQIEAFF
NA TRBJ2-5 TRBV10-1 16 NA TGCGCCAGCAGTGAGTCTACGCCAGCCCAGGGGGAGACCCAGTACTTC CASSESTPAQGETQYF
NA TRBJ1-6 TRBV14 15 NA TGTGCCAGCAGCAAAACTGGGAGGAGGGATTCACCCCTCCACTTT CASSKTGRRDSPLHF
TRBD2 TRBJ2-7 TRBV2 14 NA TGTGCCAGCAGTGAGATGGGGGGGGGCTACGAGCAGTACTTC CASSEMGGGYEQYF
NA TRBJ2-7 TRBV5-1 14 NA TGCGCCAGCAGCCCGGCTGGGGGCGGCTACGAGCAGTACTTC CASSPAGGGYEQYF
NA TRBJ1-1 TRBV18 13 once TGTGCCGCGAAGGGACTTCTGAACACTGAAGCTTTCTTT CAAKGLLNTEAFF
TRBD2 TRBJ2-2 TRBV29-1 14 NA TGCAGCGTGAGCCGCGGGGGGGACACCGGGGAGCTGTTTTTT CSVSRGGDTGELFF